This T cell receptor (beta chain) came from a study of shared clonotypes between healthy human individuals. Trimming removed 3 bases from V and 2 bases from J; junction bases left unmatched: 5. The CDR3 contains 15 residues. Germline CDR1 SGHTA, CDR2 FQGNSA. The repertoire was sequenced with immunoSEQ multiplex PCR; TCRdb's copy has only in-frame clones and lacks some. The sample gives about a million clones, 70% to 85% of which show up once; about 1.5% is in the top ten. V is TRBV7-2 and J is TRBJ2-5, with 8 bases aligning to TRBD2. This TCR was recovered from a man younger than 35 in good health. Sequenced input: memory CD4+ T cells sorted from blood. Subset indicated: CD45RA-negative fraction. CDR3 nucleotide sequence: TGTGCCAGCAGCTTTGACGGACTAGCACAAGAGACCCAGTACTTC. Protein sequence: CASSFDGLAQETQYF. Filled out from reference TRBV7-2 and TRBJ2-5, the complete variable domain reads GAGVSQSPSNKVTEKGKDVELRCDPISGHTALYWYRQSLGQGLEFLIYFQGNSAPDKSGLPSDRFSAERTGGSVSTLTIQRTQQEDSAVYLCASSFDGLAQETQYFGPGTRLLVL.